Below are 19 T cell receptor beta chains sequenced from a single sample in a study of early T cells in non-severe SARS-CoV-2 infection. TCRdb analysed the 5' RACE reads with MiXCR anew, one entry per CDR3 protein. The repertoire includes about 89,000 distinct CDR3 sequences, around a sixth of them detected once, and 5.1% sits in the top ten. Material: whole blood, obtained at baseline. The receptors shown here come from an adult who was a healthcare worker with PCR-confirmed SARS-CoV-2 infection or an uninfected control (not recorded which).

Here the CDR3 reads CSASRESGTSNEQYF. CDR3 DNA: TGCAGTGCTAGTCGGGAGTCCGGGACTAGCAACGAGCAGTACTTC. This chain connects TRBV20-1 to TRBJ2-7, with 9 bases fitting TRBD2. CDR1 is DFQATT, CDR2 SNEGSKA, per germline (reference sequence). J lost 5 bases, V lost 3 bases, and 11 bases had no gene match. This CDR3 region has 15 residues.

This chain uses TRBV24-1 with TRBJ2-2; D might be TRBD1 (5 bases). This CDR3 region has 13 residues. The germline V gene encodes CDR1 KGHDR and CDR2 SFDVKD. Trimming stripped 12 bases from V and 0 bases from J, with 10 bases between. The CDR3 nucleotides are TGTGCCGCTAGGACACCGAACACCGGGGAGCTGTTTTTT. Translation gives CAARTPNTGELFF.

The chain is built from TRBV6-5 and TRBJ2-2; TRBD2 aligns across 11 bases. The CDR3 runs 15 residues. The V gene's germline CDR1 is MNHEY and CDR2 SVGAGI. V shed 8 bases, J shed 5 bases, and the junction held 7 bases outside the gene matches. CDR3 sequence reads: CASRRLAGKTGELFF. DNA of the CDR3: TGTGCCAGCCGTCGACTAGCGGGAAAAACCGGGGAGCTGTTTTTT.

This clonotype occurred many times. The chain joins TRBV18 to TRBJ1-4; D call uncertain. V gave up 3 bases and J gave up 11 bases, with 10 bases separating them. The V gene's germline CDR1 is KGHSH and CDR2 LQKENI. The CDR3 length is 12 residues. The DNA of the CDR3 is TGTGCCAGCTCACCGGGGAGGGAGAAACTGTTTTTT. Translation gives CASSPGREKLFF.

The table lists this clonotype with many counts. The rearrangement uses TRBV7-9 and TRBJ2-7, with no clear D. With 1 base removed from V and 6 bases from J, the gap between germline ends came to 4 bases. Germline V gives CDR1 SEHNR, CDR2 FQNEAQ (reference sequence). This CDR3 is 11 amino acids long. The CDR3 spells CASSLGLEQYF. DNA for the CDR3: TGTGCCAGCAGCTTAGGCCTCGAGCAGTACTTC.

V usage is TRBV4-1 and J usage is TRBJ2-1, with a possible D match to TRBD2 (6 bases). In germline, CDR1 is MGHRA, CDR2 YSYEKL. V lost 1 base and J 5 bases, leaving 27 bases between the germline ends. The CDR3 covers 20 residues. CDR3 coding DNA: TGCGCCAGCAGCCAAGTCCCGGGACCGGGGTCGCGGGGTTTGGACAATGAGCAGTTCTTC. This codes for CASSQVPGPGSRGLDNEQFF.

The chain recombines TRBV5-1 with TRBJ2-7, with 7 positions matching TRBD1. This CDR3 spans 16 amino acids. The V gene end was trimmed by 4 bases and the J gene end by 2 bases; junction bases not matched to a gene: 12. Germline values: CDR1 SGHRS, CDR2 YFSETQ. The CDR3 loop is CASSATGVVLPYEQYF. The CDR3 bases are TGCGCCAGCAGCGCAACAGGGGTGGTTCTTCCCTACGAGCAGTACTTC.

This clonotype came up a few times. The V gene is TRBV28, the J gene TRBJ1-4; 8 bases are shared with TRBD1. The CDR3 runs 13 residues. J lost 4 bases, V lost 8 bases, and 3 bases had no gene match. Per germline, CDR1 MDHEN and CDR2 SYDVKM. CDR3 loop: CASEDRGNEKLFF. The CDR3 DNA reads TGTGCCAGCGAAGACAGGGGTAATGAAAAACTGTTTTTT. Full variable domain (outside the CDR3, taken from reference TRBV28 and TRBJ1-4): DVKVTQSSRYLVKRTGEKVFLECVQDMDHENMFWYRQDPGLGLRLIYFSYDVKMKEKGDIPEGYSVSREKKERFSLILESASTNQTSMYLCASEDRGNEKLFFGSGTQLSVL.

This clonotype was seen many times. The CDR3 region has the DNA TGCAGTGCTAGAGTTCCTAGGCGGGGCAACGAGCAGTTCTTC. This encodes CSARVPRRGNEQFF. The rearrangement links TRBV20-1 to TRBJ2-1; weak D call: TRBD2 (6 bases). Trimming took off 1 base at V and 10 bases at J, with 17 bases between the two ends. The CDR3 has 14 residues. The V gene's germline CDR1 is DFQATT and CDR2 SNEGSKA (reference sequence).

This clonotype was observed a handful of times. This chain joins TRBV20-1 and TRBJ2-3; D not certain. Per the germline V gene, CDR1 is DFQATT and CDR2 is SNEGSKA (reference sequence). V dropped 3 bases and J dropped 2 bases, with 12 bases sitting between them. The CDR3 loop spans 14 amino acids. CDR3 sequence: CSARPTWVTDTQYF. Written as DNA, the CDR3 is TGCAGTGCTAGGCCCACCTGGGTCACAGATACGCAGTATTTT.

This clonotype was recorded only once. The CDR3, as DNA: TGTGCCAGCAGTAGAATGACTTGGGCCGATACGCAGTATTTT. The encoded protein is CASSRMTWADTQYF. The V call is TRBV28, the J call TRBJ2-3; D is uncertain. V lost 5 bases to trimming and J lost 6 bases, with 15 bases between them. The V gene's germline CDR1 is MDHEN and CDR2 SYDVKM. The CDR3 has 14 amino acids.

V gene TRBV20-1 combines with J gene TRBJ2-7; a possible D gene is TRBD1 (6 bases). The CDR3 is 12 amino acids. Germline CDR1 and CDR2: DFQATT and SNEGSKA (reference sequence). Between the trimmed V and J ends, which lost 3 bases and 6 bases, there was a span of 12 bases. In DNA form, the CDR3 reads TGCAGTGCTAGCGGAACAGGGCGCGAGCAGTACTTC. It translates to CSASGTGREQYF.

This clonotype was counted a few times. The chain has TRBV19 and TRBJ2-2; TRBD1 might be the D (6 bases). V was clipped by 3 bases and J by 5 bases, with 7 bases between them. CDR3 length: 13 amino acids. In germline, CDR1 is LNHDA, CDR2 SQIVND (reference sequence). CDR3 sequence: CASSIRGTGELFF. The CDR3 nucleotides read TGTGCCAGTAGTATCAGGGGAACCGGGGAGCTGTTTTTT. The full variable domain, in which reference TRBV19 and TRBJ2-2 provide the parts outside the CDR3, is DGGITQSPKYLFRKEGQNVTLSCEQNLNHDAMYWYRQDPGQGLRLIYYSQIVNDFQKGDIAEGYSVSREKKESFPLTVTSAQKNPTAFYLCASSIRGTGELFFGEGSRLTVL.

In regard to this clonotype: One base away lies a much larger clone, so this may be a sequencing read error. J is TRBJ2-3 and V is TRBV2; D gene ambiguous. Trimming cost V 7 bases and J 4 bases, with 9 bases left between them. CDR1 and CDR2 (germline): SNHLY, FYNNEI. The CDR3 contains 12 residues. The DNA for the CDR3 is TGTGCCAGCAAGGTGGAGTCAGATACGCAGTATTTT. Translating gives CASKVESDTQYF.

This clonotype was counted a few times. The chain recombines TRBV10-1 with TRBJ2-1, with TRBD2 identical over 10 bases. With V trimmed by 6 bases and J by 6 bases, 8 bases remained unmatched. CDR3 size: 15 residues. Germline-derived CDR1 and CDR2 are WNHNN and SYGVQD (reference sequence). Written as DNA, the CDR3 is TGCGCCAGCAGCGACCGACTAGCGGGTCCCAATGAGCAGTTCTTC. It encodes CASSDRLAGPNEQFF.

The genes are TRBV2 and TRBJ2-1, with D perhaps matching TRBD1 or TRBD2 (5 bases each). V shed 5 bases and J shed 4 bases, with 15 bases lying between them. CDR3 size: 15 residues. Germline V gene data show CDR1 as SNHLY and CDR2 as FYNNEI. The CDR3 here is CASSRDRGSYNEQFF. As DNA, the CDR3 is TGTGCCAGCAGTCGGGACCGAGGATCTTACAATGAGCAGTTCTTC.

The sample holds a few counts of this clonotype. The CDR3 protein is CASSAGTGLFEQYF. CDR3 in DNA: TGTGCCAGCAGCGCCGGGACAGGGTTGTTCGAGCAGTACTTC. The chain carries TRBV27 and TRBJ2-7; 9 positions agree with TRBD1. The CDR3 runs 14 residues. Per germline, CDR1 MNHEY and CDR2 SMNVEV (reference sequence). With V trimmed by 6 bases and J by 6 bases, 9 bases remained unmatched.

This clonotype was detected many times. The chain has TRBV20-1 and TRBJ2-7; no firm D call. Germline CDR1 reads DFQATT; CDR2 reads SNEGSKA (reference sequence). This CDR3 comprises 14 residues. Trimming shortened V by 6 bases and J by 7 bases, and 22 bases separated the two germline ends. CDR3 sequence reads: CSAITPGAMREQYF. The DNA for the CDR3 is TGCAGTGCAATAACGCCGGGCGCGATGCGGGAGCAGTACTTC.

The chain employs TRBV30 and TRBJ2-1; 7 bases line up with TRBD2. Germline lookup yields CDR1 GTSNPN and CDR2 SVGIG (reference sequence). Unmatched junction bases numbered 10, after V lost 4 bases and J lost 7 bases. The CDR3 contains 14 residues. The CDR3 region is CAWTRDYRPNEQFF. CDR3 DNA sequence: TGTGCCTGGACCCGGGACTATCGGCCGAATGAGCAGTTCTTC.